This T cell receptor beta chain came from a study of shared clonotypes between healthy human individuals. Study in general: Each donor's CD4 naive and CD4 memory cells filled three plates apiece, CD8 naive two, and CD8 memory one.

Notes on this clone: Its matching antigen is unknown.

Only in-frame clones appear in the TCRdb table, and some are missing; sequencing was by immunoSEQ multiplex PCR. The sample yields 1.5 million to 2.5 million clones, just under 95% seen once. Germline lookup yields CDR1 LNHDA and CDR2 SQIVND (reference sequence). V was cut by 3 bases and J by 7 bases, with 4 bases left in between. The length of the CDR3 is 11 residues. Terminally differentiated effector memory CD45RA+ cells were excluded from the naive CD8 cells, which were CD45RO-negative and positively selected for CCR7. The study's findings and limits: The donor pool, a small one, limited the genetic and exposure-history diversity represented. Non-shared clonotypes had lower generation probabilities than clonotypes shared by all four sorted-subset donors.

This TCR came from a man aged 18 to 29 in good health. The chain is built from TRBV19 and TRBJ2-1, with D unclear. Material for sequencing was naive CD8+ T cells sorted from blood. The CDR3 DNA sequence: TGTGCCAGTAGTATCTGGAATGAGCAGTTCTTC. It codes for CASSIWNEQFF.